Shown below are 6 T cell receptor beta chains from a single sample sequenced in a study of T cells in Graves' hyperthyroidism and ophthalmopathy. Amplification yielded TCR beta CDR3 regions, with RNA transcripts as the source. HTBI primers were the set used in a first-round RT-PCR of the TCR CDR3. TCRdb re-called the multiplex PCR reads through MiXCR, storing one row per CDR3 protein. The data show 450,000 to 650,000 distinct CDR3 sequences, more than 13% seen once. The sequenced material came from blood. These receptors came from a woman between 18 and 30 years old with Graves' ophthalmopathy.

This clonotype was observed many times. The chain joins TRBV6-1 to TRBJ2-7; TRBD1 aligns across 8 bases. Germline V gene sequence: CDR1 MNHNS, CDR2 SASEGT. This CDR3 has 16 amino acids. V gave up 4 bases and J gave up 4 bases; unmatched junction bases: 12. The CDR3 spells CASSGSGGQVRYEQYF. The CDR3 bases are TGTGCCAGCAGTGGATCCGGGGGACAGGTGAGGTACGAGCAGTACTTC.

This clonotype was counted only a few times. This chain links TRBV30 with TRBJ1-6, with 7 bases aligning to TRBD1. CDR3 length equals 18 residues. The trim removed 3 bases at V and 4 bases at J, leaving 15 bases unmatched. In germline, CDR1 is GTSNPN, CDR2 SVGIG (reference sequence). In DNA, the CDR3 is TGTGCCTGGAGCGCCGACAGGGAAGGTGTGATATATAATTCACCCCTCCACTTT. It codes for CAWSADREGVIYNSPLHF.

This clonotype was recorded many times. The chain joins TRBV18 to TRBJ2-3; 11 nucleotides match TRBD2. The CDR3 sequence is 15 residues long. Trimming removed 1 base from V and 6 bases from J; junction bases left unmatched: 3. Germline loops: CDR1 KGHSH, CDR2 LQKENI. CDR3 amino acids: CASSPLAGGLDTQYF. Written as DNA, the CDR3 is TGTGCCAGCTCACCACTAGCGGGAGGGCTCGATACGCAGTATTTT.

The rearrangement links TRBV24-1 to TRBJ2-1; 8 nucleotides align to TRBD2. Unmatched junction bases numbered 6, after V lost 7 bases and J lost 2 bases. The CDR3 length is 15 residues. The germline gives CDR1 KGHDR, CDR2 SFDVKD. This chain's CDR3 is CATRAGGATYNEQFF. CDR3 nucleotide sequence: TGTGCCACCAGGGCCGGGGGGGCAACCTACAATGAGCAGTTCTTC.

This clonotype has more than one count but fewer than ten. V and J are TRBV4-1 and TRBJ2-7; TRBD1 is a possible D gene (7 bases). Germline values: CDR1 MGHRA, CDR2 YSYEKL. This CDR3 spans 19 amino acids. V was shortened by 1 base and J by 3 bases, with 25 bases between the two germline ends. The CDR3 loop reads CASSQGQGRGGRWVYEQYF. CDR3 nucleotides: TGCGCCAGCAGCCAAGGACAGGGTCGTGGGGGGAGGTGGGTCTACGAGCAGTACTTC.

The rearrangement uses TRBV28 and TRBJ1-3; D possibly corresponds to TRBD1 (5 bases). The CDR3 has 14 residues. CDR1 and CDR2 from the germline V gene are MDHEN and SYDVKM. V was clipped by 4 bases and J by 3 bases, with 10 bases between them. The CDR3 here is CASSSGTNGNTIYF. The CDR3 DNA is TGTGCCAGCAGTTCCGGGACGAATGGAAACACCATATATTTT.